This record covers a single T cell receptor beta chain. The antigen is not known. These data originate in a study of vaccination and CD4 T cells after COVID-19. About the research overall: SARS-CoV-2, HCoV-NL63, HCoV-OC43 and HCoV-229E supplied the overlapping spike peptides used to stimulate cells.

The Oncomine TCR Beta short-read assay was applied to DNA of cultured CD4+ T cells. TCRdb processed the PCR reads anew with MiXCR; each CDR3 protein has one entry. Among about 13,000 distinct CDR3 sequences listed, about 74% were seen once. As for treatment: roughly 10-day PBMC culture with coronavirus spike peptide pools or control peptides (ViraFEST assay). Once peptide pools had expanded antigen-specific T cells, ViraFEST sequenced TCRs. Healthy vaccinees, negative for nucleocapsid antibodies before and after vaccination, had no earlier SARS-CoV-2 infection. Each of days 3 and 7 saw half the medium replaced by fresh IL-2 medium. The source was CD4+ T cells from blood, cultured in vitro, collected after SARS-CoV-2 vaccination. The source is a human donor who received a COVID-19 vaccine.

CDR3 DNA: TGTGCCAGCAGCCGCGAGCGACTAGCGGGGGGCACCGGGGAGCTGTTTTTT. This encodes CASSRERLAGGTGELFF. V gene TRBV2 combines with J gene TRBJ2-2; 13 bases match TRBD2. There are 17 residues in the CDR3. Trimming cost V 6 bases and J 4 bases; bases outside gene matches: 8. Germline CDR1 and CDR2: SNHLY and FYNNEI.